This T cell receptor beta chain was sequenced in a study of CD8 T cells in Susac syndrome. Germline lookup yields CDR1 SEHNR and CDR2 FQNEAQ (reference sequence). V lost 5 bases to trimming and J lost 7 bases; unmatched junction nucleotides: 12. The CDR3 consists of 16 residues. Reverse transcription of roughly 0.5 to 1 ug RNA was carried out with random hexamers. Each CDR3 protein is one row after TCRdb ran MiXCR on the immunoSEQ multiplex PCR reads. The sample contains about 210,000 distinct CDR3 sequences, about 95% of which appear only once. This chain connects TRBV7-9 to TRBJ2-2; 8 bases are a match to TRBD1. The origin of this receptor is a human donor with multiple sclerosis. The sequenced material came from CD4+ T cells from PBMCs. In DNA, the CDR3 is TGTGCCAGCAGCCCCCTTCCCAGGGGGCAGATCGGGGAGCTGTTTTTT. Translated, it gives CASSPLPRGQIGELFF.